Below, 8 T cell receptor beta chains from the same sample are listed, as sequenced in a study of T cell responses to AZD1222 COVID-19 vaccine (dated by TCRdb to the early 2020s). Libraries were constructed by the immunoSEQ multiplex PCR assay. The table comes from immuneACCESS by way of TCRdb, which keeps in-frame sequences with V and J called. Part of the clones is missing from these tables; in studies checked, under half for an unresolved V gene and the rest for unknown reasons. For this sample the table gives tens of thousands of clones, of which roughly 80% were detected only once. 5% of the sample lies in the top ten. The meaning of the sample's time point label: about 28 days (+/-7) after the second vaccine dose. The sample here was peripheral blood, taken 28 days after the second AZD1222 dose. The receptors here all came from an adult who received the AZD1222 COVID-19 vaccine.

The chain uses TRBV5-1 and TRBJ2-1; TRBD2 is a possible D gene (6 bases). Between the trimmed V and J ends, which lost 4 bases and 8 bases, there was a span of 19 bases. CDR1 SGHRS and CDR2 YFSETQ come from the germline V gene. The CDR3 has 15 amino acids. CDR3: CASSKGPGLGDEQFF. In DNA, the CDR3 is TGCGCCAGCAGCAAAGGTCCGGGACTCGGGGATGAGCAGTTCTTC.

The chain has TRBV4-1 and TRBJ2-3; D is unresolved. The V gene lost 1 base and the J gene lost 0 bases, with 5 bases spanning the gap. Per germline, CDR1 MGHRA and CDR2 YSYEKL. The CDR3 totals 14 residues. The CDR3 loop reads CASSQVVSTDTQYF. The CDR3 nucleotides read TGCGCCAGCAGCCAAGTAGTAAGCACAGATACGCAGTATTTT.

The chain recombines TRBV28 with TRBJ1-3, with 7 bases identical to TRBD1. J lost 2 bases, V lost 8 bases, and 3 bases had no gene match. The germline CDR1 and CDR2 sequences are MDHEN and SYDVKM. This CDR3 spans 13 amino acids. The CDR3, as DNA: TGTGCCAGCTACGGGACAGCTGGAAACACCATATATTTT. It is translated as CASYGTAGNTIYF.

The rearrangement joins TRBV3-1 (or the pseudogene TRBV3-2) to TRBJ1-1; 9 bases map to TRBD1. Germline assignment: CDR1 LGHDT and CDR2 YNNKEL (reference sequence). This CDR3 has 16 residues. Trimming took 4 bases from V and 4 from J; bases not matched to a gene: 10. The CDR3 DNA reads TGTGCCAGCAGCCCGGGGTCCGGGACAGGGAGCACTGAAGCTTTCTTT. As protein: CASSPGSGTGSTEAFF.

This clone was detected a few times. This chain's CDR3 is CASGWVGSPGTGELFF. The CDR3 DNA sequence: TGTGCCAGCGGGTGGGTTGGCTCCCCGGGGACCGGGGAGCTGTTTTTT. The chain links TRBV28 to TRBJ2-2; possibly TRBD2 for D (5 bases). Trimming pared 8 bases from V and 5 bases from J, leaving 21 bases between. The CDR3 is 16 residues long. CDR1 MDHEN and CDR2 SYDVKM come from the germline V gene.

The chain uses TRBV29-1 and TRBJ1-1; TRBD1 aligns across 8 bases. The J segment lost 14 bases and the V segment lost 6 bases, leaving 11 bases of the junction unmatched. The CDR3 covers 11 residues. Germline V lookup: CDR1 SQVTM, CDR2 ANQGSEA. CDR3 sequence (DNA): TGCAGCGTAGGAAGGGACAGGCTATCGTTCTTT. Translating it yields CSVGRDRLSFF.

This clone was recorded once. The V and J genes are TRBV6-5 and TRBJ1-4; 11 nucleotides agree with TRBD1. Trimming took 4 bases from V and 5 from J; bases not matched to a gene: 3. Germline-derived CDR1 and CDR2 are MNHEY and SVGAGI. The CDR3 covers 15 residues. This CDR3 reads CASSSWTGGNEKLFF. In nucleotides, the CDR3 is TGTGCCAGCAGTTCCTGGACAGGGGGCAATGAAAAACTGTTTTTT.

The chain employs TRBV11-3 and TRBJ2-2; no definite D call. This CDR3 contains 14 residues. V was clipped by 6 bases and J by 0 bases, with 8 bases between them. Germline V gene data show CDR1 as SGHNT and CDR2 as YENEEA. The chain's CDR3 is CASRKGSNTGELFF. The CDR3 DNA follows: TGTGCCAGCAGGAAGGGTTCGAACACCGGGGAGCTGTTTTTT.